The sequence of this T cell receptor beta chain was determined in a study of blood T cell repertoires in COVID-19. Whole-study context: Samples came from the United States, Italy and Spain, spanning acute and convalescent COVID-19. PBMCs, B-cell-depleted T cells, or T cells provided the cDNA or gDNA that made up the material.

Clones were sequenced by immunoSEQ multiplex PCR, and TCRdb holds only the in-frame ones, with some missing. Here the sample spans over 90,000 clones, more than 90% being singletons. There are 16 residues in the CDR3. Germline V gives CDR1 SGHRS, CDR2 YFSETQ. J was trimmed by 0 bases and V by 4 bases; bases with no gene match: 8. The chain carries TRBV5-1 and TRBJ1-1; 8 bases match TRBD1. The clonotype comes from a man aged 18-30 years with acute or convalescent COVID-19. The specimen sequenced was peripheral blood. The CDR3 protein is CASSHSTGALNTEAFF. For the CDR3, the DNA is TGCGCCAGCAGCCACTCGACAGGGGCCCTGAACACTGAAGCTTTCTTT.